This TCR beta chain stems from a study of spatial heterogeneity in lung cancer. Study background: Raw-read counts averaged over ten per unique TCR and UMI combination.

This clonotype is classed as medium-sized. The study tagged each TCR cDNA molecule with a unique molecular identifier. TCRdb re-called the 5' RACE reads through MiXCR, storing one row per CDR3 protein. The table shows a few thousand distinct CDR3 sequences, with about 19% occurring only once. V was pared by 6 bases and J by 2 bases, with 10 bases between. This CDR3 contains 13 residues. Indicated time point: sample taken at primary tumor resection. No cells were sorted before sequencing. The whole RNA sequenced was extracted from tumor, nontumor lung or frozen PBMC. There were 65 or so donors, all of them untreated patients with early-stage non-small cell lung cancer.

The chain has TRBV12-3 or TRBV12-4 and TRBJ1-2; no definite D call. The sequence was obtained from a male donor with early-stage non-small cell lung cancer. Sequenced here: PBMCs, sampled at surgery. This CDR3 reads CASSGVGNYGYTF. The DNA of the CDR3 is TGTGCCAGCAGCGGGGTGGGGAACTATGGCTACACCTTC.